This T cell receptor (beta chain) was documented in a study of OX40 agonist ivuxolimab in advanced cancers. Study information: Ivuxolimab was delivered to patients intravenously every 2 weeks at doses spanning 0.01 to 10 mg/kg. Mean age about 60 years, range roughly 23 to 79; 82.7% male. Three partial responders included one hepatocellular carcinoma patient and two cutaneous melanoma patients.

General study points: The authors also found low normalized T-cell clonal expansion in some nonresponders.

In the case of this clone: Its antigen is unidentified.

Looked up from germline, CDR1 is MNHEY and CDR2 is SMNVEV (reference sequence). The CDR3 loop spans 10 amino acids. Trimming removed 8 bases at V and 4 bases at J, with 6 bases between. Here immunoSEQ multiplex PCR was the method, and the copy in TCRdb shows in-frame clones only, minus some. The table records about 76,000 clones, approximately 83% of them present only once. The TCR was taken from an adult with an advanced solid tumor such as melanoma, head and neck, liver or kidney cancer. This chain connects TRBV27 to TRBJ2-7; possibly TRBD2 for D (5 bases). The sample was CD4+ or CD8+ T cells sorted from blood, taken in a trial of the OX40 agonist ivuxolimab. CDR3 nucleotide sequence: TGTGCCAGCGGGGAGTACGAGCAGTACTTC. Translating gives CASGEYEQYF.